This T cell receptor beta chain was profiled in a study of blood T cell repertoires in COVID-19. Overall study: Collection of acute and convalescent COVID-19 samples took place in the United States, Italy and Spain. T cells, B-cell-depleted T cells, or PBMCs provided the cDNA or gDNA that served as material.

The assay was immunoSEQ multiplex PCR, and TCRdb's table has in-frame clones only and misses some. This table has approximately 200,000 clones, around 95% appearing once. In germline, CDR1 is SGHAT, CDR2 FQDESV (reference sequence). Trimming removed 7 bases from V and 3 bases from J, with 18 bases in between. This CDR3 is 15 amino acids long. V gene TRBV11-1 combines with J gene TRBJ1-1, with D possibly TRBD1 on 6 matching bases. The sample taken for sequencing was peripheral blood. This TCR came from a man aged 25 to 40 with COVID-19, enrolled during active disease. Here the CDR3 DNA reads TGTGCCAGCACTGACGTGGGGGGGGCGGACACTGAAGCTTTCTTT. It codes for CASTDVGGADTEAFF.